Below, 23 T cell receptor beta chains from the same sample are listed, as sequenced in a study of early stage breast cancer tumors. Clones were sequenced by immunoSEQ multiplex PCR, and TCRdb holds only the in-frame ones, with some missing. The top ten hold 3% to 4% of the sample, which has about 51,000 clones, around four fifths seen once. The sample taken for sequencing was blood. These receptors originate from a person aged 35-49 years with breast cancer.

The gene calls are TRBV5-1 and TRBJ2-1; D is perhaps TRBD1 (6 bases). From germline, CDR1 is SGHRS and CDR2 YFSETQ. This CDR3 is built from 12 residues. The V gene lost 2 bases and the J gene lost 7 bases, with 7 bases spanning the gap. The CDR3 spells CASSFQGNEQFF. The DNA for the CDR3 is TGCGCCAGCAGCTTTCAGGGGAATGAGCAGTTCTTC.

The chain carries TRBV7-3 and TRBJ2-6, with TRBD1 matching 7 bases. The J segment lost 2 bases and the V segment lost 5 bases, leaving 3 bases of the junction unmatched. Germline V gives CDR1 SGHTA, CDR2 FQGTGA. The CDR3 totals 15 residues. The DNA of the CDR3 is TGTGCCAGCAGCCACACAGGGGCTGGGGCCAACGTCCTGACTTTC. As protein: CASSHTGAGANVLTF.

The gene calls are TRBV29-1 and TRBJ2-2; D assignment may be TRBD1 or TRBD2 (7 bases each). This CDR3 contains 14 residues. The germline gives CDR1 SQVTM, CDR2 ANQGSEA. The V and J ends lost 3 bases and 7 bases respectively, with 15 bases between them. The DNA of the CDR3 is TGCAGCGTTGATGAACAGGGGAGGGGCGGGGAGCTGTTTTTT. Its protein is CSVDEQGRGGELFF.

The V call is TRBV18, the J call TRBJ2-2; 9 bases match TRBD2. Per germline, CDR1 KGHSH and CDR2 LQKENI. V lost 1 base to trimming and J lost 1 base; unmatched junction nucleotides: 1. The CDR3 is 16 residues long. CDR3 amino acids: CASSPLAGVNTGELFF. The CDR3 DNA reads TGTGCCAGCTCACCACTAGCGGGAGTGAACACCGGGGAGCTGTTTTTT.

The chain uses TRBV5-1 and TRBJ2-1; D is perhaps TRBD2 (5 bases). This CDR3 spans 15 amino acids. The V and J ends lost 4 bases and 4 bases respectively, with 15 bases between them. Germline assignment: CDR1 SGHRS and CDR2 YFSETQ. In DNA, the CDR3 is TGCGCCAGCAGCCCAGCGGTCGAGCGGTACAATGAGCAGTTCTTC. The encoded protein is CASSPAVERYNEQFF.

The chain carries TRBV27 and TRBJ2-7; TRBD2 matches 13 bases. The CDR3 sequence is 15 residues long. Trimming took 4 bases from V and 3 from J; bases not matched to a gene: 3. Germline CDR1 reads MNHEY; CDR2 reads SMNVEV (reference sequence). The CDR3 reads CASSSRTSGSYEQYF. The CDR3 coding sequence is TGTGCCAGCAGTTCCCGGACTAGCGGGAGCTACGAGCAGTACTTC.

This chain links TRBV19 with TRBJ1-1; 8 bases are shared with TRBD1. The germline gives CDR1 LNHDA, CDR2 SQIVND (reference sequence). Trimming took 5 bases from V and 0 from J; bases not matched to a gene: 5. The CDR3 has 15 amino acids. CDR3 coding DNA: TGTGCCAGTAGTGCAATGGACAGGGTGAACACTGAAGCTTTCTTT. Translated: CASSAMDRVNTEAFF.

The chain uses TRBV7-2 and TRBJ2-7; 8 bases match TRBD1. Trimming cost V 1 base and J 2 bases; bases outside gene matches: 10. Germline CDR1 is SGHTA and CDR2 is FQGNSA. The CDR3 is made up of 17 amino acids. In nucleotides, the CDR3 is TGTGCCAGCAGCTTAGGGACAGGGTTCGGAGGGACCTACGAGCAGTACTTC. Translated, it gives CASSLGTGFGGTYEQYF.

This chain connects TRBV6-5 to TRBJ1-1; D remains ambiguous. The germline V and J ends were trimmed by 4 bases and 3 bases, with 9 bases remaining between them. Germline V CDR1 and CDR2: MNHEY, SVGAGI. The CDR3 is made up of 13 amino acids. The CDR3 spells CASSSQSYTEAFF. The CDR3 region has the DNA TGTGCCAGCAGTTCTCAATCTTACACTGAAGCTTTCTTT.

In regard to this clone: The junction does not match germline at one end; this may be a read error. The chain couples TRBV6-1 to TRBJ2-4; D is ambiguous. The CDR3 is 12 amino acids. CDR1 is MNHNS, CDR2 SASEGT, per germline. The CDR3 loop is CASSELGRSWNF. CDR3 coding DNA: TGTGCCAGCAGTGAGTTGGGCAGGTCTTGGAACTTC.

CDR3 protein: CASSSDRPLAGSYNEQFF. The CDR3 nucleotides are TGTGCCAGCAGCAGTGACCGGCCCCTAGCGGGAAGCTACAATGAGCAGTTCTTC. J is TRBJ2-1 and V is TRBV2; 9 bases agree with TRBD2. CDR3 size: 18 residues. Germline lookup yields CDR1 SNHLY and CDR2 FYNNEI. Losses at the gene ends were 6 bases for V and 3 bases for J; bases not matched to a gene: 15.

This sequence joins TRBV7-8 and TRBJ2-6, with D hard to call. The ends were cut back, 5 bases at V and 4 bases at J, with 6 bases in the middle. The CDR3 contains 13 residues. The germline CDR1 and CDR2 sequences are SGHVS and FQNEAQ. CDR3 amino acids: CASSLTGANVLTF. The CDR3 DNA reads as TGTGCCAGCAGCCTGACCGGGGCCAACGTCCTGACTTTC. Based on the CDR3 plus reference TRBV7-8 and TRBJ2-6, the full variable domain is GAGVSQSPRYKVAKRGQDVALRCDPISGHVSLFWYQQALGQGPEFLTYFQNEAQLDKSGLPSDRFFAERPEGSVSTLKIQRTQQEDSAVYLCASSLTGANVLTFGAGSRLTVL.

The gene calls are TRBV29-1 and TRBJ2-1; 14 nucleotides line up with TRBD2. The CDR3 runs 18 residues. The J segment lost 6 bases and the V segment lost 5 bases, leaving 15 bases of the junction unmatched. CDR1 and CDR2 from the germline V gene are SQVTM and ANQGSEA. This chain's CDR3 is CSVPVGTSGRRWANEQFF. The CDR3 coding sequence is TGCAGCGTTCCCGTTGGGACTAGCGGGAGACGCTGGGCCAATGAGCAGTTCTTC.

The chain couples TRBV7-2 to TRBJ2-1; D gene ambiguous. V lost 4 bases and J lost 7, with 14 bases in between. The CDR3 sequence is 14 residues long. From germline, CDR1 is SGHTA and CDR2 FQGNSA. CDR3 bases: TGTGCCAGCAGCTCGACTGGTGCCCTAAATGAGCAGTTCTTC. This sequence encodes CASSSTGALNEQFF.

This rearrangement joins TRBV5-1 to TRBJ2-4; possibly TRBD2 for D (6 bases). V gave up 6 bases and J gave up 4 bases, with 17 bases separating them. The germline gives CDR1 SGHRS, CDR2 YFSETQ. The CDR3 is made up of 15 amino acids. DNA for the CDR3: TGCGCCAGCATCAGTTCTGAGGAGGGGAAAAACATTCAGTACTTC. Encoded protein: CASISSEEGKNIQYF.

The rearrangement links TRBV19 to TRBJ1-1, with TRBD1 matching 9 bases. CDR3 size: 13 residues. Losses at the gene ends were 9 bases for V and 4 bases for J; bases not matched to a gene: 6. Germline-derived CDR1 and CDR2 are LNHDA and SQIVND (reference sequence). This chain's CDR3 is CASQGQGGTEAFF. The CDR3 nucleotides read TGTGCCAGCCAGGGACAGGGAGGCACTGAAGCTTTCTTT.

Notes on this clone: Other DNA sequences in this specimen translate into the identical CDR3. J is TRBJ2-7 and V is TRBV7-9; D possibly corresponds to TRBD2 (6 bases). The CDR3 loop spans 14 amino acids. Germline lookup yields CDR1 SEHNR and CDR2 FQNEAQ (reference sequence). V was shortened by 0 bases and J by 2 bases, with 8 bases between the two germline ends. This CDR3 reads CASSLAGGPYEQYF. The CDR3 DNA is TGTGCCAGCAGCTTAGCGGGAGGTCCCTACGAGCAGTACTTC.

This chain connects TRBV4-1 to TRBJ2-2; 7 bases line up with TRBD1. V dropped 6 bases and J dropped 0; count of bases not matched to a gene: 7. CDR3 length equals 16 residues. Germline CDR1 is MGHRA and CDR2 is YSYEKL. The CDR3: CASSGKGQANTGELFF. The CDR3 region has the DNA TGCGCCAGCAGTGGGAAAGGACAGGCGAACACCGGGGAGCTGTTTTTT.

The CDR3 sequence: CASSHRQLYGYTF. The CDR3 DNA follows: TGTGCCAGCAGCCATAGGCAGCTCTATGGCTACACCTTC. The chain has TRBV14 and TRBJ1-2, with no clear D. The ends were cut back, 3 bases at V and 4 bases at J, with 9 bases in the middle. The CDR3 is 13 residues long. The germline V gene encodes CDR1 SGHDN and CDR2 FVKESK.

The chain employs TRBV5-1 and TRBJ2-3, with D perhaps matching TRBD1 (6 bases). CDR1 is SGHRS and CDR2 is YFSETQ in the germline V gene. The CDR3 sequence is 15 residues long. V was shortened by 4 bases and J by 0 bases, with 12 bases between the two germline ends. CDR3 sequence (DNA): TGCGCCAGCAGCGTACAGGGTGCTAGCACAGATACGCAGTATTTT. It translates to CASSVQGASTDTQYF.

The rearrangement links TRBV10-3 to TRBJ1-1, with no clear D. Trimming stripped 2 bases from V and 3 bases from J, with 7 bases between. The germline V gene encodes CDR1 ENHRY and CDR2 SYGVKD. The CDR3 consists of 13 residues. CDR3 bases: TGTGCCATCAGTGAGACAGCAGACACTGAAGCTTTCTTT. Its translation is CAISETADTEAFF.

The V and J genes are TRBV5-1 and TRBJ2-1, with 13 bases fitting TRBD2. CDR3 size: 16 residues. Germline trimming cut 3 bases from V and 8 bases from J; bases unmatched to any gene: 8. Germline V gives CDR1 SGHRS, CDR2 YFSETQ. The CDR3, as DNA: TGCGCCAGCAGCTACACTAGCGGGAGGGCTGGGGATGAGCAGTTCTTC. Translation gives CASSYTSGRAGDEQFF.

V and J are TRBV4-2 and TRBJ2-7; TRBD2 agrees at 7 bases. V shed 1 base and J 0 bases; nucleotides not matched to a gene: 9. The CDR3 has 17 amino acids. Germline CDR1 LGHNA, CDR2 YNFKEQ. The DNA of the CDR3 is TGTGCCAGCAGCCAAGCGTGGGGCGGGAGTAGCTCCTACGAGCAGTACTTC. Amino acid sequence: CASSQAWGGSSSYEQYF.